Listed here are 20 T cell receptor beta chains from one sample, sequenced in a study of long-term antiretroviral therapy in people with HIV (dated by TCRdb to about 2022). The immunoSEQ hsTCRB v3.0 assay was used at survey level resolution to sequence the TRB variable region. The immuneACCESS repertoire file appears here via TCRdb, limited to in-frame rearrangements. These files lack a portion of the clones; in checked studies, under half of the deficit traces to unresolved V genes, and the cause of the others is not known. The sample yields 20,000 to 25,000 clones; less than 85% were counted once. The top ten constitute 9.5% to 12% of the sample. Sequences were derived from unsorted PBMCs, sampled 2.3 to 2.5 years after starting antiretroviral therapy. The receptors stem from a man aged 40-55 years with HIV.

The chain has TRBV4-1 and TRBJ2-1, with unresolved D. The V and J ends lost 6 bases and 5 bases respectively, with 5 bases between them. The length of the CDR3 is 11 residues. The germline CDR1 and CDR2 sequences are MGHRA and YSYEKL. CDR3 DNA sequence: TGCGCCAGCAGAATTCACAATGAGCAGTTCTTC. Translated: CASRIHNEQFF.

This sequence joins TRBV10-3 and TRBJ1-5, with D perhaps TRBD1 (6 bases). Germline loops: CDR1 ENHRY, CDR2 SYGVKD. Between the trimmed V and J ends, which lost 2 bases and 0 bases, there was a span of 11 bases. This CDR3 has 16 amino acids. The CDR3 nucleotides are TGTGCCATCAGTGAGACCCTACAGGGTAGCAATCAGCCCCAGCATTTT. It yields the protein CAISETLQGSNQPQHF.

The rearrangement uses TRBV6-5 and TRBJ2-7; D may be TRBD1 or TRBD2 (5 bases each). V was shortened by 9 bases and J by 3 bases, with 15 bases between the two germline ends. Germline lookup yields CDR1 MNHEY and CDR2 SVGAGI. The CDR3 covers 13 residues. The CDR3 protein is CASRPGRGYEQYF. As DNA, the CDR3 is TGTGCCAGTCGACCGGGACGGGGCTACGAGCAGTACTTC.

V is TRBV28 and J is TRBJ2-1; 9 nucleotides align to TRBD1. CDR1 and CDR2 (germline): MDHEN, SYDVKM. This CDR3 has 15 amino acids. With V trimmed by 9 bases and J by 3 bases, 9 bases remained unmatched. The CDR3 DNA reads as TGTGCCAGTAGAGGGACAGGGCTATTCTACAATGAGCAGTTCTTC. Protein sequence: CASRGTGLFYNEQFF. Variable domain in full (rest from reference TRBV28 and TRBJ2-1): DVKVTQSSRYLVKRTGEKVFLECVQDMDHENMFWYRQDPGLGLRLIYFSYDVKMKEKGDIPEGYSVSREKKERFSLILESASTNQTSMYLCASRGTGLFYNEQFFGPGTRLTVL.

V is TRBV10-2 and J is TRBJ1-5; D is ambiguous. The germline CDR1 and CDR2 sequences are WSHSY and SAAADI. V shed 2 bases and J shed 2 bases, with 13 bases lying between them. The CDR3 spans 16 residues. CDR3 residues: CASSELGRAGNQPQHF. DNA of the CDR3: TGCGCCAGCAGTGAGCTCGGGAGGGCTGGCAATCAGCCCCAGCATTTT.

The rearrangement uses TRBV7-9 and TRBJ2-3; no definite D call. Germline V lookup: CDR1 SEHNR, CDR2 FQNEAQ (reference sequence). Trimming pared 6 bases from V and 2 bases from J, leaving 3 bases between. The length of the CDR3 is 11 residues. CDR3: CASSYTDTQYF. CDR3 sequence (DNA): TGTGCCAGCAGTTACACAGATACGCAGTATTTT. Combining the CDR3 with reference TRBV7-9 and TRBJ2-3 gives the whole variable domain DTGVSQNPRHKITKRGQNVTFRCDPISEHNRLYWYRQTLGQGPEFLTYFQNEAQLEKSRLLSDRFSAERPKGSFSTLEIQRTEQGDSAMYLCASSYTDTQYFGPGTRLTVL.

The chain combines TRBV7-7 with TRBJ2-3; the D is unclear. In germline, CDR1 is SSHAT, CDR2 FNYEAQ (reference sequence). Trimming stripped 4 bases from V and 3 bases from J, with 8 bases between. The CDR3 is 13 residues long. CDR3 residues: CASSSDLTDTQYF. The CDR3 coding sequence is TGTGCCAGCAGCTCCGACTTAACAGATACGCAGTATTTT. The variable domain in full, with the rest retrieved from reference TRBV7-7 and TRBJ2-3, is GAGVSQSPRYKVTKRGQDVTLRCDPISSHATLYWYQQALGQGPEFLTYFNYEAQPDKSGLPSDRFSAERPEGSISTLTIQRTEQRDSAMYRCASSSDLTDTQYFGPGTRLTVL.

V gene TRBV5-6 combines with J gene TRBJ1-5, with D perhaps matching TRBD1 (6 bases). V lost 0 bases and J 4 bases, leaving 8 bases between the germline ends. CDR1 and CDR2 (germline): SGHDT, YYEEEE. The CDR3 spans 14 residues. The CDR3 region has the DNA TGTGCCAGCAGCTTGGCAGGGGTTAATCAGCCCCAGCATTTT. Its translation is CASSLAGVNQPQHF.

V gene TRBV7-9 combines with J gene TRBJ1-1, with 7 positions matching TRBD1. V trimming: 4 bases; J trimming: 3 bases; junction bases outside the gene matches: 5. The CDR3 is 14 amino acids. Per the germline V gene, CDR1 is SEHNR and CDR2 is FQNEAQ (reference sequence). CDR3 sequence reads: CASSWTGWDTEAFF. CDR3 coding DNA: TGTGCCAGCAGCTGGACAGGCTGGGACACTGAAGCTTTCTTT.

V and J are TRBV9 and TRBJ1-4; possible D gene TRBD1, 6 bases. V was pared by 0 bases and J by 5 bases, with 11 bases between. CDR3 length equals 15 residues. Germline CDR1 is SGDLS and CDR2 is YYNGEE. The CDR3 sequence: CASSVGWGLNEKLFF. Here the CDR3 DNA reads TGTGCCAGCAGCGTAGGGTGGGGGCTCAATGAAAAACTGTTTTTT.

V and J are TRBV28 and TRBJ2-7, with 8 bases identical to TRBD1. The trim removed 7 bases at V and 3 bases at J, leaving 5 bases unmatched. CDR1 is MDHEN and CDR2 is SYDVKM in the germline V gene. The CDR3 has 13 residues. This CDR3 is CASIPGGVYEQYF. The CDR3, as DNA: TGTGCCAGCATTCCAGGGGGCGTCTACGAGCAGTACTTC. Drawing the rest from reference TRBV28 and TRBJ2-7, the complete variable domain is DVKVTQSSRYLVKRTGEKVFLECVQDMDHENMFWYRQDPGLGLRLIYFSYDVKMKEKGDIPEGYSVSREKKERFSLILESASTNQTSMYLCASIPGGVYEQYFGPGTRLTVT.

The chain links TRBV5-4 to TRBJ2-5; D gene ambiguous. The CDR3 runs 15 residues. In germline, CDR1 is SGHNT, CDR2 YYREEE (reference sequence). Between the trimmed V and J ends, which lost 0 bases and 4 bases, there was a span of 13 bases. The chain's CDR3 is CASSLGSSLGETQYF. The CDR3 nucleotides read TGTGCCAGCAGCTTGGGCTCTTCCCTGGGAGAGACCCAGTACTTC.

This clone was observed a few times. The rearrangement joins TRBV4-1 to TRBJ1-2; D remains unclear. The CDR3 is 15 residues long. Germline CDR1 reads MGHRA; CDR2 reads YSYEKL. Trimming stripped 1 base from V and 4 bases from J, with 13 bases between. The chain's CDR3 is CASSQGSLRPYGYTF. The CDR3 DNA reads as TGCGCCAGCAGCCAAGGATCCCTTCGGCCCTATGGCTACACCTTC.

The V call is TRBV7-2, the J call TRBJ1-2; 10 nucleotides line up with TRBD1. The germline V gene has CDR1 SGHTA and CDR2 FQGNSA. Trimming took 2 bases from V and 8 from J; bases not matched to a gene: 14. The CDR3 has 17 amino acids. CDR3 bases: TGTGCCAGCAGCTTACCCTCCTGGACAGGGGGAAATAACGGCTACACCTTC. It is translated as CASSLPSWTGGNNGYTF.

The chain joins TRBV11-2 to TRBJ2-7; no clear D gene. CDR1 is SGHAT and CDR2 is FQNNGV in the germline V gene. Trimming pared 7 bases from V and 0 bases from J, leaving 19 bases between. The CDR3 is 16 amino acids. Written as DNA, the CDR3 is TGTGCCAGCACCCTCGGTCCGGTTTTAAGCTCCTACGAGCAGTACTTC. Translation gives CASTLGPVLSSYEQYF. Using reference TRBV11-2 and TRBJ2-7 for the parts outside the CDR3, the full variable domain is EAGVAQSPRYKIIEKRQSVAFWCNPISGHATLYWYQQILGQGPKLLIQFQNNGVVDDSQLPKDRFSAERLKGVDSTLKIQPAKLEDSAVYLCASTLGPVLSSYEQYFGPGTRLTVT.

This chain joins TRBV4-1 and TRBJ2-3; D is possibly TRBD2 (6 bases). Germline V gives CDR1 MGHRA, CDR2 YSYEKL. The length of the CDR3 is 17 residues. With 0 bases removed from V and 4 bases from J, the gap between germline ends came to 17 bases. The CDR3: CASSQDPRAGRADTQYF. CDR3 nucleotide sequence: TGCGCCAGCAGCCAAGATCCCCGGGCGGGGAGAGCAGATACGCAGTATTTT.

The chain links TRBV15 to TRBJ1-1, with 10 bases aligning to TRBD1. With V trimmed by 1 base and J by 9 bases, 8 bases remained unmatched. The CDR3 runs to 15 residues. From germline, CDR1 is LNHNV and CDR2 YYDKDF (reference sequence). In DNA form, the CDR3 reads TGTGCCACCAGCAGAGGTCCCGGGACAGGGGCGCAAGCTTTCTTT. Protein: CATSRGPGTGAQAFF.

This chain connects TRBV19 to TRBJ2-3; D is possibly TRBD1 or TRBD2 (5 bases each). The CDR3 extends over 15 amino acids. V was cut by 4 bases and J by 4 bases, with 15 bases left in between. The germline gives CDR1 LNHDA, CDR2 SQIVND (reference sequence). CDR3 DNA sequence: TGTGCCAGTAGTAGGGGCGGTGGGAGCGCAGATACGCAGTATTTT. Translating it yields CASSRGGGSADTQYF. Together with reference TRBV19 and TRBJ2-3, the CDR3 gives the full variable domain: DGGITQSPKYLFRKEGQNVTLSCEQNLNHDAMYWYRQDPGQGLRLIYYSQIVNDFQKGDIAEGYSVSREKKESFPLTVTSAQKNPTAFYLCASSRGGGSADTQYFGPGTRLTVL.

V is TRBV19 and J is TRBJ1-2, with 7 positions matching TRBD1. CDR3 length equals 16 residues. With V trimmed by 6 bases and J by 4 bases, 14 bases remained unmatched. CDR1 is LNHDA and CDR2 is SQIVND in the germline V gene (reference sequence). The chain's CDR3 is CASSDYLGGAVYGYTF. The CDR3 bases are TGTGCCAGTAGCGATTATCTAGGGGGCGCGGTCTATGGCTACACCTTC. The variable domain in full, with the rest retrieved from reference TRBV19 and TRBJ1-2, is DGGITQSPKYLFRKEGQNVTLSCEQNLNHDAMYWYRQDPGQGLRLIYYSQIVNDFQKGDIAEGYSVSREKKESFPLTVTSAQKNPTAFYLCASSDYLGGAVYGYTFGSGTRLTVV.

The chain couples TRBV5-1 to TRBJ2-1; D remains unclear. The CDR3 totals 15 residues. With 0 bases removed from V and 0 bases from J, the gap between germline ends came to 7 bases. The germline V gene encodes CDR1 SGHRS and CDR2 YFSETQ. The CDR3 coding sequence is TGCGCCAGCAGCTTGGACGGTAGCTCCTACAATGAGCAGTTCTTC. It translates to CASSLDGSSYNEQFF.